The 21 T cell receptor beta chains below all came from one sample that was sequenced in a study of blood T cell repertoires in COVID-19. Assay: immunoSEQ multiplex PCR; the TCRdb copy retains only in-frame clones and omits some. In the table there are about 120,000 clones, roughly 85% of which are singletons. The specimen was peripheral blood. The receptors shown here come from a man between 40 and 49 years old with acute or convalescent COVID-19.

The chain uses TRBV7-2 and TRBJ2-7; 11 positions match TRBD1. Germline-derived CDR1 and CDR2 are SGHTA and FQGNSA. This CDR3 contains 15 residues. The V and J ends lost 2 bases and 4 bases, in that order; junction bases with no gene match: 4. The CDR3 DNA reads TGTGCCAGCAGCTTATCGGGGACAGGGGGATACGAGCAGTACTTC. Translated, it gives CASSLSGTGGYEQYF.

The rearrangement joins TRBV18 to TRBJ2-3, with D possibly TRBD1 on 5 matching bases. Deletions cut 0 bases from V and 3 bases from J, with 16 bases between. CDR3 length: 17 residues. From germline, CDR1 is KGHSH and CDR2 LQKENI. The CDR3 nucleotides read TGTGCCAGCTCACCACCGTCTTTGTCAGGGCTTACAGATACGCAGTATTTT. It encodes CASSPPSLSGLTDTQYF.

The chain joins TRBV7-3 to TRBJ1-1; no clear D gene. CDR3 length: 14 residues. Germline values: CDR1 SGHTA, CDR2 FQGTGA. The germline V and J ends were trimmed by 3 bases and 2 bases, with 10 bases remaining between them. The CDR3 DNA is TGTGCCAGCAGCTTCGAGGGTAGAAACACTGAAGCTTTCTTT. Its translation: CASSFEGRNTEAFF.

The chain uses TRBV19 and TRBJ2-6, with D possibly matching TRBD1 (6 bases). The CDR3 is 16 amino acids. Germline V gene data show CDR1 as LNHDA and CDR2 as SQIVND (reference sequence). V lost 1 base and J lost 2, with 9 bases in between. This chain's CDR3 is CASSIVGGPGANVLTF. In DNA, the CDR3 is TGTGCCAGTAGTATAGTAGGGGGTCCTGGGGCCAACGTCCTGACTTTC.

V and J are TRBV24-1 and TRBJ2-2; 8 bases align to TRBD1. Germline V gives CDR1 KGHDR, CDR2 SFDVKD. The CDR3 spans 17 residues. Unmatched junction bases numbered 13, after V lost 5 bases and J lost 6 bases. CDR3 protein: CATSGTGSLAEAGELFF. In DNA form, the CDR3 reads TGTGCCACCAGTGGGACAGGGAGCCTAGCTGAGGCCGGGGAGCTGTTTTTT.

The J gene is TRBJ1-1, the V gene TRBV2; 9 bases map to TRBD1. The CDR3 covers 14 residues. The V segment lost 6 bases and the J segment 7 bases; nucleotides outside the gene matches: 9. Germline CDR1 SNHLY, CDR2 FYNNEI. CDR3 residues: CASRKTGGEYEAFF. In DNA, the CDR3 is TGTGCCAGCAGAAAGACAGGGGGAGAATATGAAGCTTTCTTT.

The CDR3 DNA follows: TGTGCCTGGTTCGGGCCGGCGGGGCGAGCTTTCTTT. This translates into CAWFGPAGRAFF. The V and J genes are TRBV30 and TRBJ1-1; tentative D call: TRBD1 (5 bases). The CDR3 extends over 12 amino acids. Germline V gene lookup returns CDR1 GTSNPN and CDR2 SVGIG (reference sequence). The V gene lost 5 bases and the J gene lost 10 bases, with 17 bases spanning the gap.

The chain uses TRBV3-1 (or the pseudogene TRBV3-2) and TRBJ2-3; weak D call: TRBD2 (5 bases). V lost 3 bases, J lost 5 bases, and 9 bases lay in between. CDR1 is LGHDT and CDR2 is YNNKEL in the germline V gene (reference sequence). The CDR3 length is 13 residues. The CDR3 coding sequence is TGTGCCAGCAGCCACAATGAGGGAGATACGCAGTATTTT. It translates to CASSHNEGDTQYF.

To note about this clone: Other DNA variants within this sample encode the same CDR3. The chain links TRBV6-5 to TRBJ1-1, with 8 bases that match TRBD1. CDR1 and CDR2 (germline): MNHEY, SVGAGI. V was pared by 6 bases and J by 1 base, with 4 bases of the junction left unmatched. The CDR3 covers 14 residues. The CDR3, as DNA: TGTGCCAGCAGATCCGGACAGGGGAACACTGAAGCTTTCTTT. It translates to CASRSGQGNTEAFF.

This sequence joins TRBV4-1 and TRBJ1-1; 8 positions match TRBD1. The trim removed 3 bases at V and 0 bases at J, leaving 3 bases unmatched. Germline V gives CDR1 MGHRA, CDR2 YSYEKL. CDR3 size: 15 residues. CDR3 protein: CASSHRTGLNTEAFF. The CDR3 nucleotides are TGCGCCAGCAGCCACCGGACAGGGCTGAACACTGAAGCTTTCTTT.

The rearrangement links TRBV7-2 to TRBJ1-1; no reliable D call. V lost 1 base and J 1 base, leaving 10 bases between the germline ends. The CDR3 consists of 15 residues. Germline V gives CDR1 SGHTA, CDR2 FQGNSA. In nucleotides, the CDR3 is TGTGCCAGCAGCTTAGGTCCGGCGGCGAACACTGAAGCTTTCTTT. Amino acid sequence: CASSLGPAANTEAFF.

This clone appeared a single time. The chain links TRBV5-1 to TRBJ1-1; 10 bases fit TRBD1. The CDR3 loop spans 17 amino acids. From germline, CDR1 is SGHRS and CDR2 YFSETQ. J lost 7 bases, V lost 5 bases, and 17 bases had no gene match. The CDR3 sequence: CASRPSGTGEDGLEAFF. CDR3 coding DNA: TGCGCCAGCAGGCCTTCTGGGACAGGGGAAGACGGCCTTGAAGCTTTCTTT.

The gene calls are TRBV10-2 and TRBJ1-5; TRBD1 aligns across 7 bases. This CDR3 region has 15 residues. After removal of 6 bases from V and 1 base from J, the junction contained 6 bases not matched to a gene. The germline gives CDR1 WSHSY, CDR2 SAAADI. The CDR3 region has the DNA TGCGCCAGCAGGGGACAGCCAGGGAGCAATCAGCCCCAGCATTTT. Its protein product is CASRGQPGSNQPQHF.

The chain is built from TRBV4-3 and TRBJ1-3; weak D call: TRBD1 (5 bases). The CDR3 consists of 15 residues. Trimming removed 0 bases at V and 2 bases at J, with 8 bases between. Germline CDR1 reads LGHNA; CDR2 reads YSLEER. The CDR3 here is CASSQEGGAGNTIYF. CDR3 DNA: TGCGCCAGCAGCCAAGAGGGGGGGGCTGGAAACACCATATATTTT.

This clone was detected only once. This chain links TRBV11-3 with TRBJ2-5; TRBD1 matches at 9 bases. The CDR3 has 15 amino acids. CDR1 and CDR2 (germline): SGHNT, YENEEA. J lost 5 bases, V lost 5 bases, and 9 bases had no gene match. Written as DNA, the CDR3 is TGTGCCAGCAGCCTACAGGGGGCTTCGGGGGAGACCCAGTACTTC. Translated, it gives CASSLQGASGETQYF.

The DNA for the CDR3 is TGTGCCAGCAGCATTGGACTAGCGGGAGACACAGATACGCAGTATTTT. Translation gives CASSIGLAGDTDTQYF. The chain links TRBV9 to TRBJ2-3, with 13 positions matching TRBD2. The ends lost 4 bases at V and 2 bases at J; junction bases unmatched: 4. Germline V gene data show CDR1 as SGDLS and CDR2 as YYNGEE. This CDR3 is built from 16 residues.

V gene TRBV6-5 combines with J gene TRBJ1-5, with D tentatively TRBD1 (5 bases). CDR3 length: 13 residues. CDR1 MNHEY and CDR2 SVGAGI come from the germline V gene. V gave up 5 bases and J gave up 7 bases, with 12 bases separating them. CDR3 residues: CASSPNKGQPQHF. The CDR3 nucleotides read TGTGCCAGCAGTCCGAATAAGGGGCAGCCCCAGCATTTT.

The J gene is TRBJ2-7, the V gene TRBV19; maybe TRBD2 (6 bases). The CDR3 extends over 13 amino acids. Trimming removed 7 bases from V and 3 bases from J, with 13 bases in between. In germline, CDR1 is LNHDA, CDR2 SQIVND (reference sequence). Here the CDR3 reads CASTTGGSYEQYF. The CDR3 nucleotides read TGTGCCAGTACCACCGGGGGAAGCTACGAGCAGTACTTC.

The chain couples TRBV7-6 to TRBJ2-7; no firm D call. V lost 2 bases and J lost 1, with 6 bases in between. CDR3 size: 13 residues. The germline V gene encodes CDR1 SGHVS and CDR2 FNYEAQ. The CDR3 is CASSLTESYEQYF. CDR3 coding DNA: TGTGCCAGCAGCTTAACAGAATCCTACGAGCAGTACTTC.

This chain connects TRBV19 to TRBJ2-5, with 7 bases matching TRBD2. The V segment lost 10 bases and the J segment 5 bases; nucleotides outside the gene matches: 10. Germline V gene data show CDR1 as LNHDA and CDR2 as SQIVND (reference sequence). This CDR3 has 13 residues. CDR3 coding DNA: TGTGCCACCTCGGAAGGGCGGGGGGAGACCCAGTACTTC. Translation: CATSEGRGETQYF.

There are a few counts of this clone. J is TRBJ1-1 and V is TRBV12-2. TRBV12-2 is assigned pseudogene status. This CDR3 comprises 14 residues. The CDR3 spells CASRLDAGRTEAFF. CDR3 sequence (DNA): TGTGCAAGTCGCTTAGACGCGGGCAGGACTGAAGCTTTCTTT.